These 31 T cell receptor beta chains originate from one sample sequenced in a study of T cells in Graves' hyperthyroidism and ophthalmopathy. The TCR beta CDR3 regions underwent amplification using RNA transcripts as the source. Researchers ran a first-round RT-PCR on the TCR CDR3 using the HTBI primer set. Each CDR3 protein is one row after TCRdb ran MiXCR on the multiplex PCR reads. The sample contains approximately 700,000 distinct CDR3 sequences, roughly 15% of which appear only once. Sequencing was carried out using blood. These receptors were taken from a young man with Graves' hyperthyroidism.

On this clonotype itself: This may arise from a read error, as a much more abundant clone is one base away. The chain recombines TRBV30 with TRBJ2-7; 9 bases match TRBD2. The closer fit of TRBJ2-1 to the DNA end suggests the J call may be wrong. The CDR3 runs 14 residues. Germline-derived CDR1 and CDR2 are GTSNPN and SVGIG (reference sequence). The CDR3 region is CAWSVGGRGYEQFF. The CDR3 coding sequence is TGTGCCTGGAGTGTGGGCGGGAGGGGCTACGAGCAGTTCTTC.

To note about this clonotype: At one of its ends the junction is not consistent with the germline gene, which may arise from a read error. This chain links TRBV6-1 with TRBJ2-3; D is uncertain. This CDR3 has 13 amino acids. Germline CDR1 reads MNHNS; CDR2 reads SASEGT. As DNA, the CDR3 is TGTGCCGGCAGTCCCCAGGATCCAGATACGCAGTATTTT. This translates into CAGSPQDPDTQYF.

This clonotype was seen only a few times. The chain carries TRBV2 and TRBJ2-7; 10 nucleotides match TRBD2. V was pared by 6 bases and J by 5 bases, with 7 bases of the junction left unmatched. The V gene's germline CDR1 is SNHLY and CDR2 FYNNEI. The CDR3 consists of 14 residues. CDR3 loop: CASRALAGVNEQYF. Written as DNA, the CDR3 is TGTGCCAGCAGGGCCCTAGCGGGAGTTAACGAGCAGTACTTC.

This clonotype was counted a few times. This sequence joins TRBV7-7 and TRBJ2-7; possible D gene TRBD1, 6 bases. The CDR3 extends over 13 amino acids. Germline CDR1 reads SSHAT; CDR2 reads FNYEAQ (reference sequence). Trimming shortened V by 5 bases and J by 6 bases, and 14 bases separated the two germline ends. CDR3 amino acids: CASSPTLGGEQYF. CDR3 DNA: TGTGCCAGCAGCCCAACCCTAGGGGGCGAGCAGTACTTC.

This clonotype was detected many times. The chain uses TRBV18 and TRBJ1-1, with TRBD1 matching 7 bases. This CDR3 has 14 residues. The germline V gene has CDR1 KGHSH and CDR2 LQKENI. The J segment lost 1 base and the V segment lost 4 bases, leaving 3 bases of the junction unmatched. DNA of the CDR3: TGTGCCAGCTCACAGACAGGGAGGAACACTGAAGCTTTCTTT. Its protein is CASSQTGRNTEAFF.

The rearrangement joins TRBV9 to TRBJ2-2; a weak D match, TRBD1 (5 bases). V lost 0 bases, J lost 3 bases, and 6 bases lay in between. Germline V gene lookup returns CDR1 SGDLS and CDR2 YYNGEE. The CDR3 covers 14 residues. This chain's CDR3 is CASSVEGDTGELFF. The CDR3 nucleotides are TGTGCCAGCAGCGTAGAAGGGGACACCGGGGAGCTGTTTTTT.

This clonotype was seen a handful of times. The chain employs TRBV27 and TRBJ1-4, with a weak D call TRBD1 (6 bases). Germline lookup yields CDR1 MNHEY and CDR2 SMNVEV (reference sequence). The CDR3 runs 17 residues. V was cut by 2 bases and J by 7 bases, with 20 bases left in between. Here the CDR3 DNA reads TGTGCCAGCAGTTTAGGGGGGCAGGGTAGGAGTCGTGAAAAACTGTTTTTT. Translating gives CASSLGGQGRSREKLFF.

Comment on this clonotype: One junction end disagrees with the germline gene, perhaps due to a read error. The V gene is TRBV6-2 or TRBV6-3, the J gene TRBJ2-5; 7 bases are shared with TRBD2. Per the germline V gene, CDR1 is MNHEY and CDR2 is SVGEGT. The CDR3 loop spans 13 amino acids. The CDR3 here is CASSYGGEEAQYF. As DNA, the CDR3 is TGTGCCAGCAGTTACGGGGGGGAAGAGGCCCAGTACTTC.

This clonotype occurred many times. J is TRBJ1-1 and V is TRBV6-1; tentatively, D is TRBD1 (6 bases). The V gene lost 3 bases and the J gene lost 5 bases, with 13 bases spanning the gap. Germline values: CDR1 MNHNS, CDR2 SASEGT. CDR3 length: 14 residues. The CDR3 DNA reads TGTGCCAGCAGTGACTCAGGGGAGGGTACTGAAGCTTTCTTT. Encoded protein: CASSDSGEGTEAFF.

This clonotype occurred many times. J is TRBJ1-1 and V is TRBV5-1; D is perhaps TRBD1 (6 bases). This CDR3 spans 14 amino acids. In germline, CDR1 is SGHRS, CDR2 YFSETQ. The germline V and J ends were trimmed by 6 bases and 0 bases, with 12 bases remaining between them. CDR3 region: CASNLDSLNTEAFF. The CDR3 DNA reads TGCGCCAGCAATTTGGACAGTCTGAACACTGAAGCTTTCTTT.

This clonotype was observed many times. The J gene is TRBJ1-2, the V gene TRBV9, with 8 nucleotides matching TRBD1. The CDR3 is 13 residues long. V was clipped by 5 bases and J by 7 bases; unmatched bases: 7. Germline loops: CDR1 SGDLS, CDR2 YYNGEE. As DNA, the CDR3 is TGTGCCAGCAGGGCTTCAGGGGGCCGTGGCTACACCTTC. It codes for CASRASGGRGYTF.

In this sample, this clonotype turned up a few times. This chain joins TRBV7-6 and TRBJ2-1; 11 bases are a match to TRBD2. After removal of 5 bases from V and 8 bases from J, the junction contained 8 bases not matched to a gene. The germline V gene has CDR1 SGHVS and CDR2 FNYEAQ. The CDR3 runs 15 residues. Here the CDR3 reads CASSPRLAGLHEQFF. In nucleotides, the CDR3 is TGTGCCAGCAGCCCAAGACTAGCGGGATTACATGAGCAGTTCTTC.

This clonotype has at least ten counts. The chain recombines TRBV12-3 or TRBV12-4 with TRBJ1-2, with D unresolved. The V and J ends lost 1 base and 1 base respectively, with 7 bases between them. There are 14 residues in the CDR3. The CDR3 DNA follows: TGTGCCAGCAGTTTAGGCAGCTTTAACTATGGCTACACCTTC. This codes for CASSLGSFNYGYTF.

The CDR3 nucleotides read TGTGCCAGTCAACAGGGGGATAATGAAAAACTGTTTTTT. Translated, it gives CASQQGDNEKLFF. V usage is TRBV28 and J usage is TRBJ1-4, with 8 bases that match TRBD1. This CDR3 is 13 amino acids long. The junction had 4 bases not matched to a gene; V was cut back by 9 bases and J by 4 bases. In germline, CDR1 is MDHEN, CDR2 SYDVKM.

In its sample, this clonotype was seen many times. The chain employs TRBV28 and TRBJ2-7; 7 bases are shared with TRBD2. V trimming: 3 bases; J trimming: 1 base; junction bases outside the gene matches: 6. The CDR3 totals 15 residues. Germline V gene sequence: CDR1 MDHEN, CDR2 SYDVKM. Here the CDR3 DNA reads TGTGCCAGCAGTTTCTCAGGACTAGAATCCTACGAGCAGTACTTC. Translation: CASSFSGLESYEQYF.

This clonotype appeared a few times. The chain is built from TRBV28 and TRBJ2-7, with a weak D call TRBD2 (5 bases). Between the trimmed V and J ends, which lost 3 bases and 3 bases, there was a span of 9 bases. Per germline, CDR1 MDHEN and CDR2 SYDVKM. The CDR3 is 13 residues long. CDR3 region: CASSFGEGYEQYF. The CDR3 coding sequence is TGTGCCAGCAGTTTCGGCGAGGGCTACGAGCAGTACTTC.

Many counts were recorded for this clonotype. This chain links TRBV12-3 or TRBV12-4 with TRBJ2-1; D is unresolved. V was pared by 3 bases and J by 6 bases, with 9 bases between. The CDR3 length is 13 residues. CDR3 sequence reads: CASSLGSVNEQFF. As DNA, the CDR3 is TGTGCCAGCAGTTTGGGGTCCGTCAATGAGCAGTTCTTC.

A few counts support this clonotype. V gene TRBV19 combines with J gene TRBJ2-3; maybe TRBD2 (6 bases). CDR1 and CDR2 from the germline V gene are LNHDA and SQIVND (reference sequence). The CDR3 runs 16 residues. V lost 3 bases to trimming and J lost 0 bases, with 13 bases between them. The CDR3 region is CASSIGGVLSTDTQYF. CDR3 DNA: TGTGCCAGTAGTATCGGGGGAGTCCTTAGCACAGATACGCAGTATTTT.

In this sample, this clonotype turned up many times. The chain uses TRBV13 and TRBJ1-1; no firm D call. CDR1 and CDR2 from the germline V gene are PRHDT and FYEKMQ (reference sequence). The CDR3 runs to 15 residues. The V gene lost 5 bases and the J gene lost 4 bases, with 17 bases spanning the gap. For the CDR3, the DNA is TGTGCCAGCAGCACACAATCACTTTTGGGCACTGAAGCTTTCTTT. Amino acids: CASSTQSLLGTEAFF. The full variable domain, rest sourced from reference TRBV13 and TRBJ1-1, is AAGVIQSPRHLIKEKRETATLKCYPIPRHDTVYWYQQGPGQDPQFLISFYEKMQSDKGSIPDRFSAQQFSDYHSELNMSSLELGDSALYFCASSTQSLLGTEAFFGQGTRLTVV.

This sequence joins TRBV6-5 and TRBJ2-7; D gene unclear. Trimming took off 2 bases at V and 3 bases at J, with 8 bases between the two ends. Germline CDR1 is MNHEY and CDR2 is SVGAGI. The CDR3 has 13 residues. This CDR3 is CASSYGLFYEQYF. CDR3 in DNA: TGTGCCAGCAGTTACGGTCTATTCTACGAGCAGTACTTC.

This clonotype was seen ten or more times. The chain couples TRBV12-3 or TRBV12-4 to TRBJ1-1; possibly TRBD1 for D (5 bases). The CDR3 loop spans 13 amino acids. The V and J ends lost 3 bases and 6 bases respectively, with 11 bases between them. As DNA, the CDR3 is TGTGCCAGCAGTTTCCTGGCGGGACCTGAAGCTTTCTTT. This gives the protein CASSFLAGPEAFF.

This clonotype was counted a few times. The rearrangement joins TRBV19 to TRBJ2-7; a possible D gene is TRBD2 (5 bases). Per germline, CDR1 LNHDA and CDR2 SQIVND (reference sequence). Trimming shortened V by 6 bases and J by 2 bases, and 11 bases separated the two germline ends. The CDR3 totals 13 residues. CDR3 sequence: CASRHGGTYEQYF. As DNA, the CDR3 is TGTGCCAGTAGACATGGAGGAACCTACGAGCAGTACTTC.

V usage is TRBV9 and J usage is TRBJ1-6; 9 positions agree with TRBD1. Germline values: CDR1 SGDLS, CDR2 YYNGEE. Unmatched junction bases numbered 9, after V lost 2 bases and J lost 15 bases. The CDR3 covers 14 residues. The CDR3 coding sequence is TGTGCCAGCAGCGTGGGAGGGACAGGGCAGGACCTCCACTTT. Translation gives CASSVGGTGQDLHF.

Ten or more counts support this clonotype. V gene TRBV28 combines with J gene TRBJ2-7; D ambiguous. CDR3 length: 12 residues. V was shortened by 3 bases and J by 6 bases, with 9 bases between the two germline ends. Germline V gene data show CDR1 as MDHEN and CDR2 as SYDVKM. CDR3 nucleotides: TGTGCCAGCAGTTTCAGCATCCTCGAGCAGTACTTC. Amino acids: CASSFSILEQYF. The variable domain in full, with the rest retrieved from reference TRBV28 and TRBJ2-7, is DVKVTQSSRYLVKRTGEKVFLECVQDMDHENMFWYRQDPGLGLRLIYFSYDVKMKEKGDIPEGYSVSREKKERFSLILESASTNQTSMYLCASSFSILEQYFGPGTRLTVT.

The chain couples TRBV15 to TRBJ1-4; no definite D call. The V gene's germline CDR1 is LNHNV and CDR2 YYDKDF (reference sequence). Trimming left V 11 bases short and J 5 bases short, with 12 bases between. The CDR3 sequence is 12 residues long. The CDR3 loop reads CAASAVNEKLFF. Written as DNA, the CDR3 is TGTGCCGCCTCGGCTGTGAATGAAAAACTGTTTTTT.

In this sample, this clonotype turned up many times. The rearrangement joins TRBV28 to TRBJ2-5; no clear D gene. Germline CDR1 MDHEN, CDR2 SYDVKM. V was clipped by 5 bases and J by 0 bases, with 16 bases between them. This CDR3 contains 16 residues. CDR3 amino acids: CASSGSLGVYQETQYF. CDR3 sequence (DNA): TGTGCCAGCAGTGGGTCGCTTGGCGTTTACCAAGAGACCCAGTACTTC.

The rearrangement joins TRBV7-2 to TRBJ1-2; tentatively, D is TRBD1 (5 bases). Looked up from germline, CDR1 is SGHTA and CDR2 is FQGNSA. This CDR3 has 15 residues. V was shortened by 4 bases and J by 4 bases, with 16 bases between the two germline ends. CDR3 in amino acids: CASSSQVGGGYGYTF. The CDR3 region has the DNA TGTGCCAGCAGCTCCCAGGTTGGGGGTGGCTATGGCTACACCTTC. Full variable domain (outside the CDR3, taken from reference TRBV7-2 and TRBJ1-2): GAGVSQSPSNKVTEKGKDVELRCDPISGHTALYWYRQSLGQGLEFLIYFQGNSAPDKSGLPSDRFSAERTGGSVSTLTIQRTQQEDSAVYLCASSSQVGGGYGYTFGSGTRLTVV.

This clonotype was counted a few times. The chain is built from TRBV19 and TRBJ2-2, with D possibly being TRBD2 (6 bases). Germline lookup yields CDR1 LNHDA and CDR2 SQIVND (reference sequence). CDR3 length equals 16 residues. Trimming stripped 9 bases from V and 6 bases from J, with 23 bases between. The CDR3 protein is CARPYGGERFSGELFF. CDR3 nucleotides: TGTGCCAGGCCCTATGGCGGGGAGCGGTTTTCCGGGGAGCTGTTTTTT.

This CDR3 is CASTTLAGGGGTQYF. CDR3 in DNA: TGTGCCAGCACTACATTAGCGGGAGGGGGGGGGACCCAGTACTTC. The chain is built from TRBV2 and TRBJ2-5, with 11 bases fitting TRBD2. Germline CDR1 SNHLY, CDR2 FYNNEI. The CDR3 contains 15 residues. With 7 bases clipped from V and 7 bases from J, the junction kept 11 bases outside the gene matches.

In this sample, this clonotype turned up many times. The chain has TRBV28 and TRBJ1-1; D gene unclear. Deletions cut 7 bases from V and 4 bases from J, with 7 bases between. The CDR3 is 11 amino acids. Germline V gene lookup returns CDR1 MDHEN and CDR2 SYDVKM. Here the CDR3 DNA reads TGTGCCAGCATGGGGATCACTGAAGCTTTCTTT. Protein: CASMGITEAFF.

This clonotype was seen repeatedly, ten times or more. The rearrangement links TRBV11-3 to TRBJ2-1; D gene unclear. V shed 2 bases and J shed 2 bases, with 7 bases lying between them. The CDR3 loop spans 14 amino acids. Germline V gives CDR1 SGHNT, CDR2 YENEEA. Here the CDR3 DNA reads TGTGCCAGCAGCTTATCCGTCGCCTACAATGAGCAGTTCTTC. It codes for CASSLSVAYNEQFF.